Shown below are 11 T cell receptor beta chains from a single sample sequenced in a study of blood T cell repertoires in COVID-19. Assay: immunoSEQ multiplex PCR; the TCRdb copy retains only in-frame clones and omits some. The repertoire holds more than 9,000 clones, with about four fifths as singletons. The sample consisted of peripheral blood. Receptors were obtained from an older woman with acute or convalescent COVID-19.

This clone showed up just a few times. This chain connects TRBV2 to TRBJ1-5, with 7 bases lining up with TRBD1. The V gene's germline CDR1 is SNHLY and CDR2 FYNNEI. V lost 7 bases and J lost 6; bases outside the gene matches: 9. CDR3 length: 14 amino acids. This chain's CDR3 is CASMRGGLGQPQHF. The CDR3, as DNA: TGTGCCAGCATGAGAGGGGGCTTAGGTCAGCCCCAGCATTTT. Full variable domain (outside the CDR3, taken from reference TRBV2 and TRBJ1-5): EPEVTQTPSHQVTQMGQEVILRCVPISNHLYFYWYRQILGQKVEFLVSFYNNEISEKSEIFDDQFSVERPDGSNFTLKIRSTKLEDSAMYFCASMRGGLGQPQHFGDGTRLSIL.

The genes are TRBV11-3 and TRBJ2-6, with 11 bases aligning to TRBD1. V lost 1 base and J lost 2; bases outside the gene matches: 4. The length of the CDR3 is 18 residues. Germline V CDR1 and CDR2: SGHNT, YENEEA. Here the CDR3 DNA reads TGTGCCAGCAGCTTAGGGGACAGGGGGGTGCCTGGGGCCAACGTCCTGACTTTC. Protein product: CASSLGDRGVPGANVLTF.

The chain couples TRBV5-6 to TRBJ1-2; no firm D call. V lost 0 bases and J lost 2, with 8 bases in between. The CDR3 length is 14 residues. Germline V gives CDR1 SGHDT, CDR2 YYEEEE. As DNA, the CDR3 is TGTGCCAGCAGCTTGGTTTCTTTCAACTATGGCTACACCTTC. Translation: CASSLVSFNYGYTF. Variable domain in full (rest from reference TRBV5-6 and TRBJ1-2): DAGVTQSPTHLIKTRGQQVTLRCSPKSGHDTVSWYQQALGQGPQFIFQYYEEEERQRGNFPDRFSGHQFPNYSSELNVNALLLGDSALYLCASSLVSFNYGYTFGSGTRLTVV.

This clone was counted between two and nine times. The chain has TRBV5-1 and TRBJ2-7, with D perhaps matching TRBD1 (6 bases). V gave up 0 bases and J gave up 1 base, with 17 bases separating them. Per the germline V gene, CDR1 is SGHRS and CDR2 is YFSETQ. The CDR3 length is 17 residues. The CDR3 protein is CASSLVGNRVRSYEQYF. DNA of the CDR3: TGCGCCAGCAGCTTGGTCGGAAACAGGGTCCGTTCCTACGAGCAGTACTTC.

The gene calls are TRBV7-6 and TRBJ2-5; D not certain. With 1 base removed from V and 5 bases from J, the gap between germline ends came to 11 bases. This CDR3 spans 14 amino acids. In germline, CDR1 is SGHVS, CDR2 FNYEAQ. As DNA, the CDR3 is TGTGCCAGCAGCTTAGTTTCACAGACGGAGACCCAGTACTTC. It codes for CASSLVSQTETQYF.

The V and J genes are TRBV4-1 and TRBJ1-6, with no clear D. Per germline, CDR1 MGHRA and CDR2 YSYEKL. The CDR3 loop spans 19 amino acids. The V end lost 0 bases, the J end lost 0 bases, and 15 bases lay between the germline ends. Here the CDR3 DNA reads TGCGCCAGCAGCCAAGATTTGCACACCCCTAGCTCCTATAATTCACCCCTCCACTTT. Protein: CASSQDLHTPSSYNSPLHF.

This sequence joins TRBV9 and TRBJ2-7; the D is unclear. The V end lost 0 bases, the J end lost 2 bases, and 9 bases lay between the germline ends. Germline CDR1 and CDR2: SGDLS and YYNGEE. This CDR3 has 14 residues. Here the CDR3 DNA reads TGTGCCAGCAGCGTAGCTCACTCTGCCTACGAGCAGTACTTC. Its translation is CASSVAHSAYEQYF.

The chain joins TRBV5-1 to TRBJ2-1, with a possible D match to TRBD1 (5 bases). The CDR3 length is 16 residues. In germline, CDR1 is SGHRS, CDR2 YFSETQ. V lost 0 bases and J 10 bases, leaving 20 bases between the germline ends. In DNA form, the CDR3 reads TGCGCCAGCAGCTTGGCCTCGGGTAGGGGTGGATGGGAGCAGTTCTTC. It yields the protein CASSLASGRGGWEQFF.

The J gene is TRBJ1-4, the V gene TRBV5-5; 7 bases are a match to TRBD1. The CDR3 consists of 14 residues. Trimming took 4 bases from V and 8 from J; bases not matched to a gene: 8. Germline-derived CDR1 and CDR2 are SGHKS and YYEKEE (reference sequence). The CDR3 DNA reads TGTGCCAGCAGCCCTACAGGGGTTCAGGAAAAACTGTTTTTT. This sequence encodes CASSPTGVQEKLFF.

This clone has just one count. This chain uses TRBV30 with TRBJ1-6; D uncertain. Germline CDR1 and CDR2: GTSNPN and SVGIG (reference sequence). This CDR3 has 13 amino acids. The V end lost 0 bases, the J end lost 5 bases, and 5 bases lay between the germline ends. In DNA form, the CDR3 reads TGTGCCTGGAGTGTACGAGATAATTCACCCCTCCACTTT. Translating gives CAWSVRDNSPLHF.

The chain couples TRBV6-5 to TRBJ1-5; D is ambiguous. The V and J ends lost 9 bases and 2 bases respectively, with 11 bases between them. Germline V gives CDR1 MNHEY, CDR2 SVGAGI. The CDR3 is 13 amino acids. This CDR3 is CASWRDGNQPQHF. The DNA of the CDR3 is TGTGCCAGTTGGAGGGATGGCAATCAGCCCCAGCATTTT.